This section outlines one TCR beta chain sequence together with its context. The CDR3 sequence is 18 residues long. CDR1 is SGHVS and CDR2 is FQNEAQ in the germline V gene. Trimming cost V 1 base and J 4 bases, with 22 bases left between them. This sample stems from a study of Graves' ophthalmopathy and Graves' hyperthyroidism. The authors amplified TCR beta CDR3 regions from RNA transcripts. In the first round, RT-PCR was carried out with HTBI primers, and a multiplex PCR formed the second round. TCRdb re-analysed the multiplex PCR reads in MiXCR, keeping a single row per CDR3 protein. The data hold 170,000 or so distinct CDR3 sequences, with under 45% observed a single time.

The chain has TRBV7-8 and TRBJ1-2; tentatively, D is TRBD1 (5 bases). The specimen sequenced was peripheral blood. The source is a man aged 25-45 years with Graves' ophthalmopathy. CDR3 loop: CASSLVTRASSGTYGYTF. The CDR3, as DNA: TGTGCCAGCAGCTTAGTTACCAGGGCAAGTTCGGGCACCTATGGCTACACCTTC.